This TCR beta chain stems from a study of T cells in Graves' hyperthyroidism and ophthalmopathy. There were TCR beta CDR3 regions amplified from RNA transcripts. HTBI primers were employed in a first-round RT-PCR of the TCR CDR3. TCRdb fed the multiplex PCR reads into MiXCR, producing one record per CDR3 protein. The sample carries more than 300,000 distinct CDR3 sequences, approximately 18% recorded once. Trimming removed 2 bases from V and 2 bases from J, with 7 bases in between. CDR3 length: 14 residues. Germline V lookup: CDR1 MDHEN, CDR2 SYDVKM. This clonotype has ten or more counts. The chain employs TRBV28 and TRBJ1-5; D ambiguous. The sequenced material came from blood. The TCR sequence derives from a woman between 25 and 40 years old with Graves' hyperthyroidism that later progressed to Graves' ophthalmopathy. CDR3 sequence reads: CASSLGRRNQPQHF. CDR3 DNA: TGTGCCAGCAGTTTAGGCAGACGCAATCAGCCCCAGCATTTT.